What follows are 30 T cell receptor beta chains derived from one specimen sequenced in a study of Ad26.COV2.S vaccination and SARS-CoV-2 variants. Treatment reported: about 20 received Ad26.COV2.S at low or high dose, single or two shots; about 5 received placebo; per-sample allocation not given. Repertoires come from day 63 after the first vaccine or placebo injection. Assay: immunoSEQ multiplex PCR; the TCRdb copy retains only in-frame clones and omits some. The table records about 400,000 clones, 83% of them present only once. The source was peripheral blood, collected in a trial of Ad26.COV2.S vaccine versus placebo. These receptors were obtained from a person aged 18 to 59 who received the Ad26.COV2.S COVID-19 vaccine or a placebo.

The V call is TRBV3-1 (or the pseudogene TRBV3-2), the J call TRBJ1-1; 10 bases line up with TRBD1. The V gene's germline CDR1 is LGHDT and CDR2 YNNKEL (reference sequence). The CDR3 sequence is 13 residues long. V lost 4 bases, J lost 4 bases, and 0 bases stayed unmatched. CDR3 coding DNA: TGTGCCAGCAGCCGGACAGGGGGCACTGAAGCTTTCTTT. This sequence encodes CASSRTGGTEAFF.

In this sample, this clone turned up once. The chain links TRBV19 to TRBJ2-5; TRBD1 matches at 12 bases. The CDR3 runs to 16 residues. V was pared by 0 bases and J by 5 bases, with 4 bases of the junction left unmatched. Germline V gene data show CDR1 as LNHDA and CDR2 as SQIVND (reference sequence). CDR3 DNA sequence: TGTGCCAGTAGTATAGATGGGGACAGGGGGCGTGAGACCCAGTACTTC. It yields the protein CASSIDGDRGRETQYF.

The gene calls are TRBV7-9 and TRBJ2-1; 7 positions agree with TRBD2. The V gene end was trimmed by 5 bases and the J gene end by 9 bases; junction bases not matched to a gene: 16. The CDR3 consists of 16 residues. Germline assignment: CDR1 SEHNR and CDR2 FQNEAQ (reference sequence). Written as DNA, the CDR3 is TGTGCCAGCAGCCCCCCCTGGCGGGAGTCCAGTAGTGAGCAGTTCTTC. It yields the protein CASSPPWRESSSEQFF. The full variable domain, completed using reference TRBV7-9 and TRBJ2-1, is DTGVSQNPRHKITKRGQNVTFRCDPISEHNRLYWYRQTLGQGPEFLTYFQNEAQLEKSRLLSDRFSAERPKGSFSTLEIQRTEQGDSAMYLCASSPPWRESSSEQFFGPGTRLTVL.

The chain joins TRBV6-5 to TRBJ2-6; D is ambiguous. The V end was cut by 4 bases, the J end by 2 bases, with 12 bases between. From germline, CDR1 is MNHEY and CDR2 SVGAGI. CDR3 length: 16 amino acids. For the CDR3, the DNA is TGTGCCAGCAGTTCCACCCCGGGTGCTGGGGCCAACGTCCTGACTTTC. Its translation is CASSSTPGAGANVLTF.

The rearrangement links TRBV29-1 to TRBJ2-3; tentative D call: TRBD2 (5 bases). This CDR3 is 15 amino acids long. Trimming stripped 2 bases from V and 5 bases from J, with 17 bases between. Germline-derived CDR1 and CDR2 are SQVTM and ANQGSEA. CDR3 DNA sequence: TGCAGCGTTGAAAGTTCTAGCTTGGGGAAAGATACGCAGTATTTT. This translates into CSVESSSLGKDTQYF.

This clone was detected a few times. The chain joins TRBV2 to TRBJ2-7, with D perhaps matching TRBD2 (6 bases). Looked up from germline, CDR1 is SNHLY and CDR2 is FYNNEI. The V end was cut by 6 bases, the J end by 5 bases, with 11 bases between. The length of the CDR3 is 12 residues. The chain's CDR3 is CASRLAMNEQYF. CDR3 in DNA: TGTGCCAGCAGGCTAGCGATGAACGAGCAGTACTTC.

The V call is TRBV6-1, the J call TRBJ1-1; D possibly corresponds to TRBD1 (6 bases). Trimming shortened V by 2 bases and J by 8 bases, and 18 bases separated the two germline ends. The CDR3 loop spans 15 amino acids. Germline CDR1 and CDR2: MNHNS and SASEGT. DNA of the CDR3: TGTGCCAGCAGTGAACGTACAGGGCGTGCTCAAGAAGCTTTCTTT. Amino acid sequence: CASSERTGRAQEAFF.

The chain employs TRBV11-1 and TRBJ1-1; possibly TRBD1 for D (5 bases). The CDR3 loop spans 15 amino acids. Deletions cut 4 bases from V and 5 bases from J, with 17 bases between. Germline CDR1 reads SGHAT; CDR2 reads FQDESV (reference sequence). The CDR3 sequence: CASSSGLEGGTEAFF. The CDR3 bases are TGTGCCAGCAGCTCGGGACTCGAGGGAGGGACTGAAGCTTTCTTT.

J is TRBJ2-3 and V is TRBV27, with 10 bases identical to TRBD1. Germline trimming cut 3 bases from V and 4 bases from J; bases unmatched to any gene: 7. The germline V gene has CDR1 MNHEY and CDR2 SMNVEV (reference sequence). CDR3 length: 16 residues. The CDR3 protein is CASSLLTGQGADTQYF. The CDR3 nucleotides read TGTGCCAGCAGTTTGTTGACAGGACAGGGGGCAGATACGCAGTATTTT.

This rearrangement joins TRBV29-1 to TRBJ1-2; D not resolved. The germline CDR1 and CDR2 sequences are SQVTM and ANQGSEA. The CDR3 length is 11 residues. Trimming shortened V by 3 bases and J by 5 bases, and 7 bases separated the two germline ends. In nucleotides, the CDR3 is TGCAGCGTTGATGACGGGTATGGCTACACCTTC. Translating gives CSVDDGYGYTF.

There are a few counts of this clone. The chain combines TRBV12-5 with TRBJ1-5; 7 bases agree with TRBD1. The CDR3 is made up of 16 amino acids. Trimming at V came to 6 bases and at J to 2 bases, leaving 10 bases not matched to a gene. Germline V lookup: CDR1 LGHNT, CDR2 FRNRAP. The CDR3 DNA reads TGTGCTAGTGGGACCGACAGGGCCTCAGGCAATCAGCCCCAGCATTTT. This gives the protein CASGTDRASGNQPQHF.

This chain connects TRBV7-9 to TRBJ1-5, with 10 positions matching TRBD1. The J segment lost 0 bases and the V segment lost 6 bases, leaving 2 bases of the junction unmatched. Germline assignment: CDR1 SEHNR and CDR2 FQNEAQ (reference sequence). This CDR3 region has 15 residues. CDR3 amino acids: CASRGTGVSNQPQHF. In DNA form, the CDR3 reads TGTGCCAGCAGGGGGACAGGGGTTAGCAATCAGCCCCAGCATTTT.

V is TRBV6-5 and J is TRBJ2-5; 8 nucleotides line up with TRBD1. The V segment lost 9 bases and the J segment 5 bases; nucleotides outside the gene matches: 2. Germline CDR1 reads MNHEY; CDR2 reads SVGAGI. The CDR3 is 11 amino acids. CDR3 DNA sequence: TGTGCCAGTCGGACAGGGGAGACCCAGTACTTC. Protein sequence: CASRTGETQYF.

The rearrangement uses TRBV13 and TRBJ2-3; 7 bases align to TRBD2. Germline loops: CDR1 PRHDT, CDR2 FYEKMQ (reference sequence). The CDR3 has 16 amino acids. J gave up 3 bases and V 0 bases, and 6 bases lay outside the gene matches. DNA of the CDR3: TGTGCCAGCAGCTTAGGCACTGCGGGAGTAACAGATACGCAGTATTTT. It encodes CASSLGTAGVTDTQYF.

The gene calls are TRBV19 and TRBJ2-1, with TRBD2 identical over 11 bases. The CDR3 runs 15 residues. Germline CDR1 is LNHDA and CDR2 is SQIVND (reference sequence). With 5 bases clipped from V and 1 base from J, the junction kept 1 base outside the gene matches. The CDR3 DNA follows: TGTGCCAGTAGTGCTAGCGGGAGGTCCTACAATGAGCAGTTCTTC. Translation gives CASSASGRSYNEQFF.

The V gene is TRBV5-1, the J gene TRBJ2-7; D is possibly TRBD2 (5 bases). The CDR3 sequence is 12 residues long. V dropped 3 bases and J dropped 6 bases, with 10 bases sitting between them. Germline V gene sequence: CDR1 SGHRS, CDR2 YFSETQ. The CDR3 nucleotides read TGCGCCAGCAGCTATTTTGAGGGCGAGCAGTACTTC. Translating it yields CASSYFEGEQYF.

The gene calls are TRBV5-1 and TRBJ1-4, with a weak D call TRBD1 (6 bases). CDR3 length equals 13 residues. Trimming took off 5 bases at V and 3 bases at J, with 8 bases between the two ends. Germline V CDR1 and CDR2: SGHRS, YFSETQ. CDR3 in DNA: TGCGCCAGCAGGGACAGCCCTAATGAAAAACTGTTTTTT. Its translation: CASRDSPNEKLFF.

The chain employs TRBV18 and TRBJ1-5, with D perhaps matching TRBD1 (5 bases). Trimming took off 3 bases at V and 3 bases at J, with 12 bases between the two ends. The CDR3 runs 15 residues. Germline values: CDR1 KGHSH, CDR2 LQKENI. The CDR3 reads CASSPLRDPNQPQHF. DNA for the CDR3: TGTGCCAGCTCACCGCTCAGGGATCCCAATCAGCCCCAGCATTTT.

CDR3 coding DNA: TGTGCCAGCGGACAGATCTATGGCTACACCTTC. Protein sequence: CASGQIYGYTF. The V gene is TRBV27, the J gene TRBJ1-2; D might be TRBD1 (6 bases). V was clipped by 8 bases and J by 4 bases, with 8 bases between them. Germline values: CDR1 MNHEY, CDR2 SMNVEV (reference sequence). This CDR3 is built from 11 residues.

The V and J genes are TRBV7-9 and TRBJ2-7; tentatively, D is TRBD1 (5 bases). Germline CDR1 SEHNR, CDR2 FQNEAQ (reference sequence). This CDR3 has 15 residues. The V gene lost 7 bases and the J gene lost 1 base, with 17 bases spanning the gap. The CDR3 is CASIPPGAVSYEQYF. Written as DNA, the CDR3 is TGTGCCAGCATCCCACCTGGGGCGGTATCCTACGAGCAGTACTTC.

Points on this clone: Other DNA sequences in this sample translate to the same CDR3. Here the CDR3 reads CASSLGLKETQYF. The CDR3 bases are TGTGCCAGCAGCTTAGGTTTAAAGGAGACCCAGTACTTC. V is TRBV7-9 and J is TRBJ2-5; D remains ambiguous. CDR1 and CDR2 (germline): SEHNR, FQNEAQ (reference sequence). V was clipped by 1 base and J by 5 bases, with 8 bases between them. The CDR3 loop spans 13 amino acids.

This clone was found a few times. The rearrangement joins TRBV10-3 to TRBJ1-5; D is perhaps TRBD1 (6 bases). V was trimmed by 7 bases and J by 11 bases, leaving 18 bases between them. Germline V gives CDR1 ENHRY, CDR2 SYGVKD. CDR3 length: 13 residues. The DNA for the CDR3 is TGTGCCATCAATCAATTGGGGGCCCGTACCCAGCATTTT. This sequence encodes CAINQLGARTQHF.

V and J are TRBV7-9 and TRBJ2-7; D gene unclear. Germline assignment: CDR1 SEHNR and CDR2 FQNEAQ (reference sequence). There are 12 residues in the CDR3. The V and J ends lost 3 bases and 3 bases respectively, with 6 bases between them. CDR3 loop: CASSFNYYEQYF. CDR3 in DNA: TGTGCCAGCAGCTTCAACTACTACGAGCAGTACTTC.

V is TRBV27 and J is TRBJ1-1; D is undetermined. The CDR3 consists of 13 residues. Germline V gives CDR1 MNHEY, CDR2 SMNVEV (reference sequence). Between the trimmed V and J ends, which lost 4 bases and 6 bases, there was a span of 12 bases. The CDR3 DNA is TGTGCCAGCAGTTATGACGGGTTCGCTGAAGCTTTCTTT. Its protein product is CASSYDGFAEAFF.

This clone was recorded only once. The rearrangement links TRBV27 to TRBJ1-6; 9 bases align to TRBD1. The germline CDR1 and CDR2 sequences are MNHEY and SMNVEV (reference sequence). V lost 6 bases, J lost 9 bases, and 6 bases stayed unmatched. The CDR3 contains 14 residues. The CDR3 is CASSVNRGRSPLHF. CDR3 nucleotide sequence: TGTGCCAGCAGCGTCAACAGGGGGCGTTCACCCCTCCACTTT.

The V call is TRBV27, the J call TRBJ2-3; D perhaps matches TRBD1 (6 bases). V was cut by 3 bases and J by 4 bases, with 14 bases left in between. Germline CDR1 is MNHEY and CDR2 is SMNVEV (reference sequence). The CDR3 has 15 amino acids. DNA of the CDR3: TGTGCCAGCAGTTTCGGGCAGGGGTGGCCAGATACGCAGTATTTT. It encodes CASSFGQGWPDTQYF.

This rearrangement joins TRBV7-6 to TRBJ2-2; D gene uncertain. This CDR3 is 13 amino acids long. The V gene lost 4 bases and the J gene lost 0 bases, with 3 bases spanning the gap. Germline V gives CDR1 SGHVS, CDR2 FNYEAQ. CDR3 DNA sequence: TGTGCCAGCAGCTATACGAACACCGGGGAGCTGTTTTTT. Translated: CASSYTNTGELFF.

This clone was recorded only once. This chain links TRBV27 with TRBJ1-1; a weak D match, TRBD1 (5 bases). This CDR3 is built from 16 residues. Between the trimmed V and J ends, which lost 6 bases and 2 bases, there was a span of 19 bases. Germline CDR1 MNHEY, CDR2 SMNVEV (reference sequence). CDR3 sequence: CASRKRSKGLNTEAFF. In DNA, the CDR3 is TGTGCCAGCAGAAAGAGGTCGAAGGGACTAAACACTGAAGCTTTCTTT.

This clone was counted between two and nine times. The CDR3 is CATRDSGSSNQPQHF. The CDR3 DNA reads as TGTGCCACCCGAGACTCCGGGTCAAGCAATCAGCCCCAGCATTTT. The rearrangement joins TRBV2 to TRBJ1-5; D remains unclear. Trimming pared 10 bases from V and 1 base from J, leaving 17 bases between. Germline CDR1 SNHLY, CDR2 FYNNEI. This CDR3 contains 15 residues. The variable domain in full, with the rest retrieved from reference TRBV2 and TRBJ1-5, is EPEVTQTPSHQVTQMGQEVILRCVPISNHLYFYWYRQILGQKVEFLVSFYNNEISEKSEIFDDQFSVERPDGSNFTLKIRSTKLEDSAMYFCATRDSGSSNQPQHFGDGTRLSIL.

The chain recombines TRBV4-1 with TRBJ1-4, with TRBD1 identical over 7 bases. Trimming at V came to 4 bases and at J to 3 bases, leaving 8 bases not matched to a gene. Germline CDR1 MGHRA, CDR2 YSYEKL. The CDR3 totals 16 residues. This chain's CDR3 is CASSLYPRGANEKLFF. CDR3 coding DNA: TGCGCCAGCAGCCTGTACCCCAGGGGGGCTAATGAAAAACTGTTTTTT.